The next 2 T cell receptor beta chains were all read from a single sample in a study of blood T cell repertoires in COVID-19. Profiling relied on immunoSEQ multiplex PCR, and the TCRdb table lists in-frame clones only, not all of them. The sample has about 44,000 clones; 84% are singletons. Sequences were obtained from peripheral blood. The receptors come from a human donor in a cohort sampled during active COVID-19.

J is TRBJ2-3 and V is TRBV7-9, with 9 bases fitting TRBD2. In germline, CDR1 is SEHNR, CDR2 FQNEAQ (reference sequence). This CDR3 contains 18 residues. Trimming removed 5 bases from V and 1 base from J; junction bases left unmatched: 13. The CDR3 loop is CASSPNRIAGAGTDTQYF. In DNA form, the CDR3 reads TGTGCCAGCAGCCCCAATCGGATAGCGGGGGCAGGCACAGATACGCAGTATTTT.

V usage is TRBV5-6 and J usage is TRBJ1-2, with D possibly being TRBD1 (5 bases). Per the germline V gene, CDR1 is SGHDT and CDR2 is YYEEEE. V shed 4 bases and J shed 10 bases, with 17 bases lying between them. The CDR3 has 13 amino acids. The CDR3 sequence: CASSRGTSGYYTF. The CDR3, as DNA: TGTGCCAGCAGCCGGGGGACCTCCGGATACTACACCTTC.